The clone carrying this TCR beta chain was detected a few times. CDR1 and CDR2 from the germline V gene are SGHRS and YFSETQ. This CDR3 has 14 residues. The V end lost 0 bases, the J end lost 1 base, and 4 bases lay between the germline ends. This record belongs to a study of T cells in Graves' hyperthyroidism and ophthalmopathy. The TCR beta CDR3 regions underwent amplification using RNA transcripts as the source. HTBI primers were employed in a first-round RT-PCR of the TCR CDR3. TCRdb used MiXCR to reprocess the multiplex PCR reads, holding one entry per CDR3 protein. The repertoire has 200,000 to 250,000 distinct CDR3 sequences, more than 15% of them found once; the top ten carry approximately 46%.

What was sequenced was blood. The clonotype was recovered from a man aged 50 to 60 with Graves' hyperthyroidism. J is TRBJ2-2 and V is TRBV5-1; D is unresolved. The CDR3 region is CASSLDMNTGELFF. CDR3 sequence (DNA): TGCGCCAGCAGCTTGGACATGAACACCGGGGAGCTGTTTTTT.